This T cell receptor beta chain emerged from a study of Graves' ophthalmopathy and Graves' hyperthyroidism. Scientists amplified the TCR beta CDR3 regions from RNA transcripts. The library came from an HTBI-primed first-round RT-PCR and a second-round multiplex PCR. Each CDR3 protein gets one entry after TCRdb re-called the multiplex PCR reads with MiXCR. The data hold about 210,000 distinct CDR3 sequences, with 25% to 35% observed a single time. V lost 5 bases to trimming and J lost 6 bases; unmatched junction nucleotides: 7. The CDR3 has 14 amino acids. Germline V gives CDR1 PRHDT, CDR2 FYEKMQ (reference sequence).

V is TRBV13 and J is TRBJ1-2, with 9 bases fitting TRBD1. The clonotype comes from a man over 45 with Graves' ophthalmopathy. Source material: peripheral blood. The CDR3 DNA is TGTGCCAGCAGCCGTTGGACAGGGGATAATGGCTACACCTTC. This encodes CASSRWTGDNGYTF.